Sequencing of this T cell receptor (beta chain) was carried out in a study of OX40 agonist ivuxolimab in advanced cancers. Only in-frame clones appear in the TCRdb table, and some are missing; sequencing was by immunoSEQ multiplex PCR. The sample carries approximately 49,000 clones, roughly 85% recorded once. Trimming stripped 3 bases from V and 4 bases from J, with 18 bases between. The CDR3 length is 16 residues. Germline V gives CDR1 LNHDA, CDR2 SQIVND (reference sequence). The receptor was derived from an adult with an advanced solid tumor such as melanoma, head and neck, liver or kidney cancer. V is TRBV19 and J is TRBJ2-5; the D gene is possibly TRBD1 (6 bases). The input for sequencing was CD4+ or CD8+ T cells sorted from blood, taken in a trial of the OX40 agonist ivuxolimab. The CDR3 loop is CASSIGNREIGETQYF. As DNA, the CDR3 is TGTGCCAGTAGTATTGGAAACAGGGAAATAGGAGAGACCCAGTACTTC.